This entry describes one T cell receptor (beta chain). The antigen remains undetermined. Sequencing used immunoSEQ multiplex PCR; TCRdb keeps in-frame clones, though not all of them. In the table there are 150,000 to 180,000 clones, roughly 90% of which are singletons. The CDR3 totals 16 residues. Germline V gives CDR1 SGDLS, CDR2 YYNGEE. V was clipped by 1 base and J by 8 bases; unmatched bases: 9. This sample was taken from a study of radiation and T cells in renal cell carcinoma. Study outcomes and limitations: From baseline, blood top tumor clonotypes peaked at 2 weeks post-radiation.

The time point here: blood 2 weeks post-SBRT. The treatment here: 15 Gy SBRT to primary tumor, nephrectomy 4 weeks later. The patient's renal cell carcinoma had clear cell pathology. The chain is built from TRBV9 and TRBJ2-1; 10 nucleotides agree with TRBD2. The source of this sequence is a woman aged 50 to 60 with renal cell carcinoma. The sample consisted of blood, taken from a patient whose treatment included radiotherapy and nephrectomy. DNA of the CDR3: TGTGCCAGCAGCGTATTGGAGCGGGGGGGCAGAGATGAGCAGTTCTTC. Translation: CASSVLERGGRDEQFF.